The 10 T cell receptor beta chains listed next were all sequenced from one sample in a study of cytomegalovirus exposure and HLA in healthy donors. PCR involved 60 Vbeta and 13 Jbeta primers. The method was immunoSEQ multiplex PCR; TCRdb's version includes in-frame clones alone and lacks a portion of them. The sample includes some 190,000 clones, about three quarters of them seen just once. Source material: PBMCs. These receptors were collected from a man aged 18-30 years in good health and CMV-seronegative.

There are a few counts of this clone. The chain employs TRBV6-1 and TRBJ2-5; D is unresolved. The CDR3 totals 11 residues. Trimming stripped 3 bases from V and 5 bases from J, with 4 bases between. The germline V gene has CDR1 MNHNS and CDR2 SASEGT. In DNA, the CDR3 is TGTGCCAGCAGTGACCGGGAGACCCAGTACTTC. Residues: CASSDRETQYF.

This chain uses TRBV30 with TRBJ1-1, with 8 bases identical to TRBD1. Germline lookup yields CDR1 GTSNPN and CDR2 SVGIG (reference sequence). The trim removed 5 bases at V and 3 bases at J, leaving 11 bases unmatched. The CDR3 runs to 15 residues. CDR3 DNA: TGTGCCTGGCATGGACAGGGCCTATCGGACACTGAAGCTTTCTTT. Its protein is CAWHGQGLSDTEAFF.

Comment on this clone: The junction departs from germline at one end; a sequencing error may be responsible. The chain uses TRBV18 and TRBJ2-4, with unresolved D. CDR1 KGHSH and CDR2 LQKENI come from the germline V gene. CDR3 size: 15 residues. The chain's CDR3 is CAGSPGELAKNIQYF. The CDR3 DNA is TGTGCCGGCTCACCAGGAGAACTAGCCAAAAACATTCAGTACTTC. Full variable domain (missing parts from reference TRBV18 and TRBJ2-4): NAGVMQNPRHLVRRRGQEARLRCSPMKGHSHVYWYRQLPEEGLKFMVYLQKENIIDESGMPKERFSAEFPKEGPSILRIQQVVRGDSAAYFCAGSPGELAKNIQYFGAGTRLSVL.

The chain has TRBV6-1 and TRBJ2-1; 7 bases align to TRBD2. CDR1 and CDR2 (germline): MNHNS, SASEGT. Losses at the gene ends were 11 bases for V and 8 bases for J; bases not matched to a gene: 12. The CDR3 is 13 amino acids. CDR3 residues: CAGRDPGRDEQFF. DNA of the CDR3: TGTGCCGGCCGGGACCCAGGGAGGGATGAGCAGTTCTTC.

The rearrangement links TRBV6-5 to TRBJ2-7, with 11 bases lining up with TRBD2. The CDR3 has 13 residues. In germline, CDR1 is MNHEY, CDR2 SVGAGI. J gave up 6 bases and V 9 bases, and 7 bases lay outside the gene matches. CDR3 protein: CASVAGGGGEQYF. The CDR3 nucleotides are TGTGCCAGTGTAGCGGGAGGGGGTGGCGAGCAGTACTTC.

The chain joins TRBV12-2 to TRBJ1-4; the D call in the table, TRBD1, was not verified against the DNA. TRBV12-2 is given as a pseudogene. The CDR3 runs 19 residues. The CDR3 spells CASRLALSGPPARDEKLFF. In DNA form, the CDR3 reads TGTGCAAGTCGCTTAGCGCTCTCGGGTCCCCCCGCCAGGGATGAAAAACTGTTTTTT.

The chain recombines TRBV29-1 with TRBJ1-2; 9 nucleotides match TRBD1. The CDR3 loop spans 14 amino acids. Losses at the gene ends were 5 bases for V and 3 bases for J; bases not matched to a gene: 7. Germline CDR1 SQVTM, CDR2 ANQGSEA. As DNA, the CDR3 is TGCAGCGTTCCGGGACAGGGTGACGACTATGGCTACACCTTC. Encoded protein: CSVPGQGDDYGYTF.

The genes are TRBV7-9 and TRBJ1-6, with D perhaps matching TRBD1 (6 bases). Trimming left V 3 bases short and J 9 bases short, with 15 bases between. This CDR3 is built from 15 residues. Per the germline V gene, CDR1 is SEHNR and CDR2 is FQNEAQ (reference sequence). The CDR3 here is CASSFTGQGSSPLHF. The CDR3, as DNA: TGTGCCAGCAGCTTTACTGGGCAGGGGTCTTCACCCCTCCACTTT.

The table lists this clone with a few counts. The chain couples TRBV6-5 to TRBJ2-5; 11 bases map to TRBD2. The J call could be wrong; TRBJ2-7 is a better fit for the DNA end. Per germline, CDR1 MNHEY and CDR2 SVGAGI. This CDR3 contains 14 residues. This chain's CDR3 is CASSYNSGRGEQYF. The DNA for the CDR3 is TGTGCCAGCAGTTACAATAGCGGGAGGGGCGAGCAGTACTTC.

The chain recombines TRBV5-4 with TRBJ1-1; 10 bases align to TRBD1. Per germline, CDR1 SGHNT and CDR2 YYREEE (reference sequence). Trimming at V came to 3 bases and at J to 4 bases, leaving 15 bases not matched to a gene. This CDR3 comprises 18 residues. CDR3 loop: CASSSFAGTGVVGTEAFF. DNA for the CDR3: TGTGCCAGCAGCTCCTTCGCCGGGACAGGGGTTGTAGGCACTGAAGCTTTCTTT.